The T cell receptor (beta chain) described here comes from a study of cytomegalovirus exposure and HLA in healthy donors. Overall study context: An earlier analysis identified 117 million unique TCR beta sequences in approximately 170 million T cells. Findings of the study overall: HLA restriction was apparent for most CMV-associated TCR beta chains in a later analysis.

CDR1 SGHAT and CDR2 FQNNGV come from the germline V gene. V lost 5 bases and J lost 2, with 13 bases in between. There are 15 residues in the CDR3. Details on this clone: Its antigen remains unidentified.

Researchers ran the PCR with 60 Vbeta and 13 Jbeta primers. The protocol was immunoSEQ multiplex PCR, while the TCRdb copy is restricted to in-frame clones and leaves out a portion. Of under 250,000 clones in the sample, roughly 80% were seen once. The TCR originated in a man aged 35 to 55 in good health and CMV-seropositive. Sequencing was done on a sample of PBMCs. The chain is built from TRBV11-2 and TRBJ1-3, with a possible D match to TRBD1 (6 bases). The CDR3 loop is CASSKSAGAGNTIYF. The CDR3 DNA reads TGTGCCAGCAGCAAGTCGGCAGGGGCTGGAAACACCATATATTTT.